Listed below are T cell receptor beta chains from one sample, sequenced in a study of T cells in localized non-small cell lung cancer. The assay was immunoSEQ multiplex PCR, and TCRdb's table has in-frame clones only and misses some. The table has approximately 17,000 clones, more than 65% seen once. Here the sequenced sample was peripheral blood, taken before any cancer treatment. The receptors derive from a male donor at least 60 years old with stage I lung adenocarcinoma. The CDR3 runs from the conserved cysteine through the conserved F or W. A D gene is named only where the DNA matches it firmly. The listing skips clone size in some rows; elsewhere it reads once, few, many or a size class.

size: NA
J: TRBJ2-7
D: NA
V: TRBV4-2
CDR3: CASSQGTNSYEQYF
DNA: TGTGCCAGCAGCCAAGGCACTAACTCCTACGAGCAGTACTTC

size: NA
J: TRBJ1-1
D: TRBD1
V: TRBV7-2
CDR3: CASSLQGEAFF
DNA: TGTGCCAGCAGCCTACAGGGGGAAGCTTTCTTT

size: NA
J: TRBJ2-1
D: TRBD2
V: TRBV4-1
CDR3: CASSSGGYYNEQFF
DNA: TGCGCCAGCTCGAGCGGGGGGTACTACAATGAGCAGTTCTTC

size: NA
J: TRBJ1-1
D: NA
V: TRBV30
CDR3: CAWSWSYVNTEAFF
DNA: TGTGCCTGGAGTTGGAGTTATGTGAACACTGAAGCTTTCTTT

size: NA
J: TRBJ2-7
D: TRBD2
V: TRBV5-4
CDR3: CASSSSGGSFAYEQYF
DNA: TGTGCCAGCAGCTCTTCGGGCGGGAGTTTCGCCTACGAGCAGTACTTC

size: NA
J: TRBJ2-2
D: TRBD2
V: TRBV10-3
CDR3: CAISDSGRVDTGELFF
DNA: TGTGCCATCAGTGATTCGGGGAGGGTGGACACCGGGGAGCTGTTTTTT

size: NA
J: TRBJ2-5
D: TRBD1
V: TRBV18
CDR3: CASSPTRDRVETQYF
DNA: TGTGCCAGCTCACCAACCCGGGACAGGGTTGAGACCCAGTACTTC

size: once
J: TRBJ2-7
D: TRBD2
V: TRBV7-2
CDR3: CASRLAGASSYEQYF
DNA: TGTGCCAGCAGACTAGCGGGGGCAAGCTCCTACGAGCAGTACTTC

size: few
J: TRBJ1-2
D: TRBD1
V: TRBV19
CDR3: CASSIIGTGVYGYTF
DNA: TGTGCCAGTAGTATCATTGGGACAGGGGTCTATGGCTACACCTTC

size: NA
J: TRBJ2-7
D: NA
V: TRBV28
CDR3: CASSIGQNEQYF
DNA: TGTGCCAGCAGTATCGGACAGAACGAGCAGTACTTC

size: NA
J: TRBJ1-5
D: NA
V: TRBV7-8
CDR3: CASSLGQHSNQPQHF
DNA: TGTGCCAGCAGCTTAGGACAGCATAGCAATCAGCCCCAGCATTTT

size: NA
J: TRBJ1-1
D: NA
V: TRBV7-9
CDR3: CASSQDRLTEAFF
DNA: TGTGCCAGCAGCCAAGACAGGCTAACTGAAGCTTTCTTT

size: few
J: TRBJ1-1
D: NA
V: TRBV28
CDR3: CASSSQGMNTEAFF
DNA: TGTGCCAGCAGTTCACAGGGAATGAACACTGAAGCTTTCTTT

size: once
J: TRBJ2-3
D: TRBD1
V: TRBV30
CDR3: CALSQGAQFTTDTQYF
DNA: TGTGCCCTCTCCCAGGGGGCCCAATTTACCACAGATACGCAGTATTTT

size: medium-sized
J: TRBJ1-2
D: TRBD1
V: TRBV6-6
CDR3: CASSYSAGGSNYGYTF
DNA: TGTGCCAGCAGTTACTCTGCAGGGGGTTCTAACTATGGCTACACCTTC

size: NA
J: TRBJ2-1
D: TRBD1
V: TRBV5-1
CDR3: CASSLGTGSYNEQFF
DNA: TGCGCCAGCAGCTTAGGGACAGGGTCCTACAATGAGCAGTTCTTC

size: NA
J: TRBJ2-3
D: NA
V: TRBV7-9
CDR3: CASSFQQDLVDTQYF
DNA: TGTGCCAGCAGCTTCCAGCAGGACCTCGTCGATACGCAGTATTTT

size: NA
J: TRBJ1-6
D: NA
V: TRBV11-2
CDR3: CASSPLLNSPLHF
DNA: TGTGCCAGCAGTCCCCTTCTAAATTCACCCCTCCACTTT

size: NA
J: TRBJ2-7
D: NA
V: TRBV29-1
CDR3: CSVRDGYEQYF
DNA: TGCAGCGTAAGAGACGGATACGAGCAGTACTTC

size: NA
J: TRBJ2-5
D: TRBD1
V: TRBV5-1
CDR3: CASSNRGLQETQYF
DNA: TGCGCCAGCAGTAACAGGGGGCTCCAAGAGACCCAGTACTTC

size: NA
J: TRBJ2-3
D: NA
V: TRBV7-3
CDR3: CASSLTDADTQYF
DNA: TGTGCCAGCAGCTTAACTGACGCAGATACGCAGTATTTT

size: NA
J: TRBJ1-2
D: NA
V: TRBV19
CDR3: CASSAEVGAFDGYTF
DNA: TGTGCCAGTAGTGCCGAGGTTGGAGCTTTCGATGGCTACACCTTC

size: few
J: TRBJ1-1
D: TRBD1
V: TRBV2
CDR3: CASQGGSGGIAEAFF
DNA: TGTGCCAGCCAGGGAGGATCAGGGGGTATCGCTGAAGCTTTCTTT

size: NA
J: TRBJ2-5
D: TRBD2
V: TRBV4-1
CDR3: CASSPRGGEETQYF
DNA: TGCGCCAGCAGCCCACGGGGAGGGGAAGAGACCCAGTACTTC

size: once
J: TRBJ2-3
D: TRBD2
V: TRBV7-3
CDR3: CASSLWGLAGVSTDTQYF
DNA: TGTGCCAGCAGCTTATGGGGACTAGCGGGAGTTAGCACAGATACGCAGTATTTT

size: NA
J: TRBJ2-7
D: TRBD1
V: TRBV7-8
CDR3: CASSLEAWDRGYEQYF
DNA: TGTGCCAGCAGCCTAGAAGCATGGGACAGGGGCTACGAGCAGTACTTC

size: NA
J: TRBJ2-2
D: NA
V: TRBV5-1
CDR3: CASSLPKTGELFF
DNA: TGCGCCAGCAGCTTGCCCAAGACCGGGGAGCTGTTTTTT

size: once
J: TRBJ2-1
D: NA
V: TRBV27
CDR3: CASSFWGRDNEQFF
DNA: TGTGCCAGCAGTTTTTGGGGGCGCGACAATGAGCAGTTCTTC

size: few
J: TRBJ1-5
D: NA
V: TRBV15
CDR3: CATSARTSGHNQPQHF
DNA: TGTGCCACCAGCGCGCGTACAAGCGGCCACAATCAGCCCCAGCATTTT

size: NA
J: TRBJ2-5
D: NA
V: TRBV5-8
CDR3: CASSLRVKETQYF
DNA: TGTGCCAGCAGCCTCCGCGTAAAAGAGACCCAGTACTTC

size: NA
J: TRBJ2-7
D: NA
V: TRBV4-2
CDR3: CASSRDKGGYEQYF
DNA: TGTGCCAGCAGCCGCGACAAGGGCGGCTACGAGCAGTACTTC

size: NA
J: TRBJ2-7
D: NA
V: TRBV9
CDR3: CASSPSGGQGYYEQYF
DNA: TGTGCCAGCAGCCCTTCGGGTGGGCAGGGTTACTACGAGCAGTACTTC

size: NA
J: TRBJ2-7
D: NA
V: TRBV27
CDR3: CASGRGVEQYF
DNA: TGTGCCAGCGGCAGAGGGGTCGAGCAGTACTTC

size: NA
J: TRBJ2-5
D: TRBD1
V: TRBV30
CDR3: CAYGQGLRQQETQYF
DNA: TGTGCCTATGGACAGGGATTAAGGCAACAAGAGACCCAGTACTTC

size: NA
J: TRBJ1-6
D: NA
V: TRBV4-2
CDR3: CASSQDRGGASYNSPLHF
DNA: TGTGCCAGCAGCCAAGATCGCGGGGGCGCGTCCTATAATTCACCCCTCCACTTT

size: NA
J: TRBJ1-1
D: NA
V: TRBV7-2
CDR3: CASSLLAADTNTEAFF
DNA: TGTGCCAGCAGTCTCTTAGCAGCGGATACGAACACTGAAGCTTTCTTT

size: medium-sized
J: TRBJ1-5
D: NA
V: TRBV7-9
CDR3: CASSLGSQPQHF
DNA: TGTGCCAGCAGCTTGGGTAGTCAGCCCCAGCATTTT

size: NA
J: TRBJ2-1
D: TRBD2
V: TRBV9
CDR3: CASSPTGGAYNEQFF
DNA: TGTGCCAGCAGCCCCACGGGAGGAGCCTACAATGAGCAGTTCTTC

size: NA
J: TRBJ2-5
D: NA
V: TRBV5-5
CDR3: CASSLASVLETQYF
DNA: TGTGCCAGCAGCTTGGCCTCGGTACTGGAGACCCAGTACTTC

size: few
J: TRBJ2-5
D: NA
V: TRBV7-8
CDR3: CASTLLSSPGETQYF
DNA: TGTGCCAGCACCCTGCTTAGCAGTCCGGGAGAGACCCAGTACTTC

size: NA
J: TRBJ2-2
D: TRBD2
V: TRBV5-8
CDR3: CASSLLLAGDGGELFF
DNA: TGTGCCAGCAGCTTGCTACTAGCGGGAGATGGCGGGGAGCTGTTTTTT

size: NA
J: TRBJ2-1
D: NA
V: TRBV5-4
CDR3: CASSSLTGYTEQFF
DNA: TGTGCCAGCAGCTCCCTTACCGGGTATACTGAGCAGTTCTTC

size: NA
J: TRBJ2-2
D: NA
V: TRBV18
CDR3: CASSPRWTVGGELFF
DNA: TGTGCCAGCTCACCACGATGGACAGTCGGCGGGGAGCTGTTTTTT

size: NA
J: TRBJ1-3
D: NA
V: TRBV5-5
CDR3: CASRDSASGNTIYF
DNA: TGTGCCAGCAGGGACAGTGCCTCTGGAAACACCATATATTTT

size: NA
J: TRBJ1-5
D: TRBD1
V: TRBV27
CDR3: CASSLRQGSNQPQHF
DNA: TGTGCCAGCAGTTTGCGACAGGGGAGCAATCAGCCCCAGCATTTT

size: NA
J: TRBJ2-5
D: NA
V: TRBV7-6
CDR3: CASSRSRQETQYF
DNA: TGTGCCAGCAGCCGAAGTCGCCAAGAGACCCAGTACTTC

size: NA
J: TRBJ2-5
D: NA
V: TRBV12-5
CDR3: CASGLDLETQYF
DNA: TGTGCTAGTGGTTTGGATTTGGAGACCCAGTACTTC

size: NA
J: TRBJ2-7
D: TRBD1
V: TRBV18
CDR3: CASSPGTGRYEQYF
DNA: TGTGCCAGCTCACCAGGGACAGGGCGATACGAGCAGTACTTC

size: NA
J: TRBJ2-7
D: NA
V: TRBV2
CDR3: CASVNRVGYEQYF
DNA: TGTGCCAGCGTTAACAGGGTTGGCTACGAGCAGTACTTC

size: NA
J: TRBJ2-3
D: TRBD2
V: TRBV15
CDR3: CATSSRTSGADTQYF
DNA: TGTGCCACCAGCAGCCGGACTAGCGGGGCAGATACGCAGTATTTT

size: once
J: TRBJ2-1
D: NA
V: TRBV18
CDR3: CASSRSPAENEQFF
DNA: TGTGCCAGCTCACGGTCTCCGGCGGAAAATGAGCAGTTCTTC

size: NA
J: TRBJ2-3
D: NA
V: TRBV5-1
CDR3: CASNPGVPWTDTQYF
DNA: TGCGCCAGCAATCCCGGAGTGCCTTGGACAGATACGCAGTATTTT

size: NA
J: TRBJ1-2
D: NA
V: TRBV2
CDR3: CASSEGPGYGYTF
DNA: TGTGCCAGCAGTGAAGGACCAGGGTATGGCTACACCTTC

size: NA
J: TRBJ2-1
D: TRBD2
V: TRBV7-7
CDR3: CASSLLAGGDNEQFF
DNA: TGTGCTAGCAGCCTACTAGCGGGTGGGGACAATGAGCAGTTCTTC

size: NA
J: TRBJ2-7
D: NA
V: TRBV29-1
CDR3: CSVSRDREQYF
DNA: TGCAGCGTCAGTCGGGATCGCGAGCAGTACTTC

size: NA
J: TRBJ2-1
D: TRBD1
V: TRBV18
CDR3: CASSPNRGRHNEQFF
DNA: TGTGCCAGCTCACCAAACAGGGGTCGGCACAATGAGCAGTTCTTC

size: few
J: TRBJ2-7
D: TRBD2
V: TRBV6-1
CDR3: CASSEGGVEQYF
DNA: TGTGCCAGCAGTGAGGGGGGGGTCGAGCAGTACTTC

size: NA
J: TRBJ1-2
D: TRBD1
V: TRBV4-1
CDR3: CASSSNPATGGNYGYTF
DNA: TGCGCCAGCAGCTCCAACCCCGCGACAGGGGGGAACTATGGCTACACCTTC

size: NA
J: TRBJ2-2
D: NA
V: TRBV5-1
CDR3: CASSQLAGELFF
DNA: TGCGCCAGCAGCCAACTCGCCGGGGAGCTGTTTTTT

size: once
J: TRBJ2-6
D: NA
V: TRBV10-3
CDR3: CAISGAGSPSGANVLTF
DNA: TGTGCCATCAGCGGGGCAGGGAGCCCCTCTGGGGCCAACGTCCTGACTTTC